This TCR beta chain was identified during a study of blood T cell repertoires in COVID-19. Turning to the study itself: Spain, Italy and the United States supplied samples that represented acute and convalescent COVID-19. T cells, B-cell-depleted T cells, or PBMCs provided the cDNA or gDNA that served as material.

The germline V gene has CDR1 SGHRS and CDR2 YFSETQ. V shed 0 bases, J shed 9 bases, and the junction held 4 bases outside the gene matches. The CDR3 spans 15 residues. How the authors handled the data: Reference gene primer amplification gave estimated nucleated cell counts. Clones were read by immunoSEQ multiplex PCR, and TCRdb kept only the in-frame ones, dropping some. V, J and clone size reflect that table, while D and trimming were determined from the DNA. The sample includes around 41,000 clones, around four fifths of them seen just once. Sequencing was done on a sample of peripheral blood. This chain connects TRBV5-1 to TRBJ1-6; 9 bases agree with TRBD1. The clonotype was recovered from a woman older than 75 with acute or convalescent COVID-19. The CDR3 nucleotides read TGCGCCAGCAGCTTGGGGGACAGGGCGGCTTCACCCCTCCACTTT. This translates into CASSLGDRAASPLHF.